This TCR beta chain derives from a study of blood T cells in healthy people across ages. Caucasian individuals from Russia who were healthy and aged about 6 to 95 acted as donors. A second PCR of about 7 to 11 cycles used a sample-barcoded 5' primer and a J-beta primer mix. TCRdb itself ran the 5' RACE reads through MiXCR, one entry per CDR3 protein. The sample carries approximately 800,000 distinct CDR3 sequences, approximately 55% recorded once. V shed 6 bases and J 1 base; nucleotides not matched to a gene: 8. This CDR3 is 15 amino acids long. Germline V CDR1 and CDR2: DFQATT, SNEGSKA (reference sequence). Remarks on this clonotype: Antigen unknown.

Points from the study as a whole: Diversity was higher, and naive CD4+ cells more numerous, in long-lived donors than in aged donors.

The chain links TRBV20-1 to TRBJ2-7; 11 bases align to TRBD2. This TCR came from a man older than 75 in good health. The sequenced sample consisted of blood. The CDR3 here is CSAAGLAEPSYEQYF. In DNA, the CDR3 is TGCAGTGCGGCGGGACTAGCGGAGCCATCCTACGAGCAGTACTTC.